The 23 T cell receptor beta chains presented below share a single source sample, sequenced in a study of persistence of HIV-infected CD4 T cells. Cells were stimulated with overlapping HIV-1 Gag 15-mer peptides. Sorted nonresponding memory CD4+ T cells were CD40L-negative, CD69-negative, CD45RO-high. These receptors lack a known antigen. Sequencing used immunoSEQ version 4 in survey mode. Assay: immunoSEQ multiplex PCR; the TCRdb copy retains only in-frame clones and omits some. The data contain approximately 65,000 clones, about 69% of them singletons. The sequencing here drew on CD4+ T cells sorted from PBMCs after roughly 17-hour stimulation, taken from a patient who received antiretroviral therapy. Source of these receptors: an adult man with HIV who was CMV-seropositive.

J is TRBJ2-2 and V is TRBV12-3 or TRBV12-4, with 9 bases identical to TRBD1. V lost 8 bases, J lost 11 bases, and 6 bases stayed unmatched. The CDR3 length is 12 residues. The CDR3 spells CASQPGQGELFF. DNA for the CDR3: TGTGCCAGCCAACCGGGACAGGGCGAGCTGTTTTTT.

V usage is TRBV4-1 and J usage is TRBJ2-1, with D hard to call. The CDR3 has 13 amino acids. Germline-derived CDR1 and CDR2 are MGHRA and YSYEKL. V gave up 0 bases and J gave up 12 bases, with 12 bases separating them. The CDR3 region has the DNA TGCGCCAGCAGCCAAGATGTAGGGTTTGTGCAGTTCTTC. Translation: CASSQDVGFVQFF.

The chain couples TRBV2 to TRBJ1-6; maybe TRBD1 (5 bases). V was clipped by 6 bases and J by 10 bases, with 16 bases between them. CDR3 length equals 14 residues. Germline CDR1 and CDR2: SNHLY and FYNNEI. The CDR3 protein is CASRVQASGSPLHF. The DNA of the CDR3 is TGTGCCAGCAGGGTACAGGCCTCCGGGTCACCCCTCCACTTT.

This chain links TRBV19 with TRBJ1-3; 7 bases line up with TRBD1. Germline CDR1 LNHDA, CDR2 SQIVND (reference sequence). Trimming removed 5 bases from V and 0 bases from J; junction bases left unmatched: 10. There are 17 residues in the CDR3. The CDR3 here is CASSLRTGADSGNTIYF. CDR3 sequence (DNA): TGTGCCAGTAGTCTTAGGACAGGAGCAGACTCTGGAAACACCATATATTTT.

V usage is TRBV29-1 and J usage is TRBJ2-2; 9 bases are shared with TRBD1. This CDR3 has 12 residues. The V gene's germline CDR1 is SQVTM and CDR2 ANQGSEA. J lost 7 bases, V lost 7 bases, and 4 bases had no gene match. The CDR3, as DNA: TGCAGCGGGAACAGGGGGCGCGGGGAGCTGTTTTTT. It yields the protein CSGNRGRGELFF.

The genes are TRBV5-8 and TRBJ2-1; a possible D gene is TRBD1 (6 bases). Trimming took off 3 bases at V and 10 bases at J, with 14 bases between the two ends. CDR3 length: 13 amino acids. The germline V gene encodes CDR1 SGHTS and CDR2 YDEGEE. Here the CDR3 DNA reads TGTGCCAGCAGCTCTCAGGGGTGGATGGAGCAGTTCTTC. Protein: CASSSQGWMEQFF.

The gene calls are TRBV7-2 and TRBJ1-4; D uncertain. Germline CDR1 and CDR2: SGHTA and FQGNSA. The ends were cut back, 1 base at V and 5 bases at J, with 11 bases in the middle. The CDR3 loop spans 15 amino acids. The CDR3 region is CASSLVATTNEKLFF. The CDR3, as DNA: TGTGCCAGCAGCTTAGTTGCAACTACAAATGAAAAACTGTTTTTT.

The rearrangement joins TRBV6-5 to TRBJ1-4; 8 nucleotides line up with TRBD1. The CDR3 runs 13 residues. The V gene end was trimmed by 6 bases and the J gene end by 7 bases; junction bases not matched to a gene: 4. From germline, CDR1 is MNHEY and CDR2 SVGAGI. The CDR3 protein is CASRRQGSEKLFF. The CDR3 DNA reads as TGTGCCAGCAGACGACAGGGGAGTGAAAAACTGTTTTTT.

In this sample, this clone turned up once. This chain uses TRBV5-6 with TRBJ1-2; 9 bases are a match to TRBD1. The V and J ends lost 4 bases and 2 bases, in that order; junction bases with no gene match: 6. Germline loops: CDR1 SGHDT, CDR2 YYEEEE. CDR3 length: 15 residues. The CDR3 DNA follows: TGTGCCAGCAGCAATTACAGGGGGCTGAACTATGGCTACACCTTC. Its translation is CASSNYRGLNYGYTF.

This chain connects TRBV9 to TRBJ1-1; 7 bases are a match to TRBD1. Germline trimming cut 3 bases from V and 1 base from J; bases unmatched to any gene: 6. Germline V gene sequence: CDR1 SGDLS, CDR2 YYNGEE. This CDR3 spans 15 amino acids. The CDR3 region is CASSASHRGNTEAFF. The CDR3 DNA sequence: TGTGCCAGCAGCGCCAGTCACAGGGGGAACACTGAAGCTTTCTTT.

J is TRBJ1-1 and V is TRBV6-4; 7 bases map to TRBD1. Germline V CDR1 and CDR2: MRHNA, SNTAGT. J gave up 4 bases and V 6 bases, and 8 bases lay outside the gene matches. The CDR3 is made up of 14 amino acids. DNA for the CDR3: TGTGCCAGCAGGAAACTTCAGGGGGGCACTGAAGCTTTCTTT. Its translation is CASRKLQGGTEAFF.

This clone was found once. The chain couples TRBV2 to TRBJ1-4, with 9 bases fitting TRBD1. Germline loops: CDR1 SNHLY, CDR2 FYNNEI. CDR3 length equals 15 residues. V was pared by 6 bases and J by 5 bases, with 7 bases of the junction left unmatched. The CDR3 spells CASSLQGQGNEKLFF. DNA for the CDR3: TGTGCCAGCAGCCTCCAAGGACAGGGGAATGAAAAACTGTTTTTT.

The gene calls are TRBV30 and TRBJ1-1; the match to TRBD1 covers 8 bases. Germline-derived CDR1 and CDR2 are GTSNPN and SVGIG (reference sequence). This CDR3 is 12 amino acids long. After removal of 1 base from V and 12 bases from J, the junction contained 7 bases not matched to a gene. The DNA for the CDR3 is TGTGCCTGGAGTGGAAGTCAGGGGGCGTCTTTCTTT. This translates into CAWSGSQGASFF.

The rearrangement links TRBV7-9 to TRBJ2-6, with D possibly being TRBD1 or TRBD2 (5 bases each). The ends were cut back, 4 bases at V and 4 bases at J, with 17 bases in the middle. CDR3 size: 17 residues. CDR1 is SEHNR, CDR2 FQNEAQ, per germline (reference sequence). The CDR3 sequence is CASSSTGTPSGANVLTF. CDR3 nucleotide sequence: TGTGCCAGCAGCTCCACCGGGACCCCCTCCGGGGCCAACGTCCTGACTTTC.

The sample holds a few counts of this clone. The V gene is TRBV14, the J gene TRBJ1-2; D might be TRBD1 (5 bases). CDR1 is SGHDN and CDR2 is FVKESK in the germline V gene. The CDR3 sequence is 14 residues long. Between the trimmed V and J ends, which lost 4 bases and 6 bases, there was a span of 15 bases. CDR3 sequence reads: CASSRYGTTNGYTF. The CDR3, as DNA: TGTGCCAGCAGCCGATACGGGACTACGAATGGCTACACCTTC.

This chain connects TRBV6-5 to TRBJ1-4; D remains unclear. Germline V lookup: CDR1 MNHEY, CDR2 SVGAGI. Trimming removed 0 bases at V and 3 bases at J, with 11 bases between. This CDR3 is 16 amino acids long. The CDR3 loop is CASSYSFSVANEKLFF. CDR3 sequence (DNA): TGTGCCAGCAGTTACTCCTTTAGTGTGGCTAATGAAAAACTGTTTTTT.

CDR3 nucleotides: TGTGCCAGCAGCCAAGAACCGACAGGGAGAAGTCGAGTCTACAATGAGCAGTTCTTC. Its translation is CASSQEPTGRSRVYNEQFF. The chain is built from TRBV3-1 (or the pseudogene TRBV3-2) and TRBJ2-1; 7 nucleotides agree with TRBD1. Germline V CDR1 and CDR2: LGHDT, YNNKEL (reference sequence). This CDR3 region has 19 residues. V shed 0 bases, J shed 3 bases, and the junction held 14 bases outside the gene matches.

This clone is a singleton in its sample. The V call is TRBV11-2, the J call TRBJ2-3; 12 bases match TRBD2. The CDR3 extends over 18 amino acids. From germline, CDR1 is SGHAT and CDR2 FQNNGV. The ends lost 5 bases at V and 2 bases at J; junction bases unmatched: 11. This CDR3 reads CASSHNGASGGATDTQYF. In DNA form, the CDR3 reads TGTGCCAGCAGCCACAACGGGGCTAGCGGGGGGGCCACAGATACGCAGTATTTT.

The chain has TRBV6-5 and TRBJ1-2; D is uncertain. The V gene's germline CDR1 is MNHEY and CDR2 SVGAGI. V lost 10 bases to trimming and J lost 13 bases, with 25 bases between them. The CDR3 covers 13 residues. The CDR3 loop reads CATQDGASQLPTF. The CDR3 bases are TGTGCCACCCAGGACGGCGCTTCACAACTCCCCACCTTC.

The chain is built from TRBV6-6 and TRBJ2-3; no clear D. CDR3 length equals 14 residues. From germline, CDR1 is MNHNY and CDR2 SVGAGI (reference sequence). The V end was cut by 5 bases, the J end by 0 bases, with 9 bases between. The CDR3 reads CASSRPSSTDTQYF. For the CDR3, the DNA is TGTGCCAGCAGTCGACCGTCTAGCACAGATACGCAGTATTTT.

This clone was seen more than once but under ten times. The chain is built from TRBV9 and TRBJ2-7, with D maybe TRBD2 (5 bases). V dropped 1 base and J dropped 6 bases, with 14 bases sitting between them. The germline gives CDR1 SGDLS, CDR2 YYNGEE. The CDR3 contains 14 residues. The CDR3 DNA follows: TGTGCCAGCAGCGTAATGGGTCTGGGAGCCGAGCAGTACTTC. It yields the protein CASSVMGLGAEQYF. Full variable domain (remainder filled in from reference TRBV9 and TRBJ2-7): DSGVTQTPKHLITATGQRVTLRCSPRSGDLSVYWYQQSLDQGLQFLIQYYNGEERAKGNILERFSAQQFPDLHSELNLSSLELGDSALYFCASSVMGLGAEQYFGPGTRLTVT.

The chain carries TRBV6-2 or TRBV6-3 and TRBJ2-1; D is unresolved. Germline loops: CDR1 MNHEY, CDR2 SVGEGT. This CDR3 comprises 13 residues. V was cut by 2 bases and J by 6 bases, with 8 bases left in between. The CDR3 region is CASSYPIRNEQFF. CDR3 nucleotide sequence: TGTGCCAGCAGTTACCCCATTCGCAATGAGCAGTTCTTC.

This clone occurred a few times. The chain couples TRBV19 to TRBJ1-6; D is perhaps TRBD1 (5 bases). This CDR3 spans 17 amino acids. The V gene lost 3 bases and the J gene lost 0 bases, with 12 bases spanning the gap. Germline V gene lookup returns CDR1 LNHDA and CDR2 SQIVND (reference sequence). DNA for the CDR3: TGTGCCAGTAGTATTTCTTGGGGCAGCTCCTATAATTCACCCCTCCACTTT. Translated: CASSISWGSSYNSPLHF. Filled out from reference TRBV19 and TRBJ1-6, the complete variable domain reads DGGITQSPKYLFRKEGQNVTLSCEQNLNHDAMYWYRQDPGQGLRLIYYSQIVNDFQKGDIAEGYSVSREKKESFPLTVTSAQKNPTAFYLCASSISWGSSYNSPLHFGNGTRLTVT.